These 15 T cell receptor beta chains share one sample of origin, sequenced in a study of Ad26.COV2.S vaccination and SARS-CoV-2 variants. Treatment meaning: roughly 18 received Ad26.COV2.S at low or high dose, single or two shots; roughly five received placebo; per-sample allocation not given. All samples were drawn on day 63, counting from the first vaccine or placebo injection. The table came from immunoSEQ multiplex PCR; TCRdb's copy has only in-frame clones and leaves some out. The sample yields around 300,000 clones, 65% to 90% seen once. The sample here was peripheral blood, taken in a trial of Ad26.COV2.S vaccine versus placebo. Receptors were obtained from a person aged 18 to 59 who received the Ad26.COV2.S COVID-19 vaccine or a placebo.

This chain joins TRBV5-1 and TRBJ2-5; unclear D gene. Germline lookup yields CDR1 SGHRS and CDR2 YFSETQ. The CDR3 is 13 amino acids. Deletions cut 2 bases from V and 2 bases from J, with 7 bases between. This CDR3 reads CASSFQQQETQYF. The CDR3 bases are TGCGCCAGCAGCTTCCAACAGCAAGAGACCCAGTACTTC.

This chain joins TRBV5-4 and TRBJ2-5; the match to TRBD1 covers 9 bases. The V and J ends lost 5 bases and 5 bases, in that order; junction bases with no gene match: 7. The germline V gene encodes CDR1 SGHNT and CDR2 YYREEE (reference sequence). The CDR3 runs to 14 residues. The CDR3 reads CASSRQGERETQYF. As DNA, the CDR3 is TGTGCCAGCAGTAGACAGGGGGAAAGGGAGACCCAGTACTTC.

This chain links TRBV28 with TRBJ1-1; D not certain. The V and J ends lost 7 bases and 10 bases respectively, with 22 bases between them. This CDR3 region has 14 residues. Per germline, CDR1 MDHEN and CDR2 SYDVKM. CDR3 nucleotide sequence: TGTGCCAGCAACCCTCACGTGAGATCCGTGGGAGCTTTCTTT. Protein: CASNPHVRSVGAFF.

The gene calls are TRBV19 and TRBJ2-5; D is undetermined. CDR1 and CDR2 (germline): LNHDA, SQIVND (reference sequence). The V gene lost 5 bases and the J gene lost 2 bases, with 15 bases spanning the gap. The CDR3 has 15 residues. Here the CDR3 DNA reads TGTGCCAGTAGTTTCACGAGCACCCCACAAGAGACCCAGTACTTC. This gives the protein CASSFTSTPQETQYF.

This clone occurred once. The CDR3 DNA sequence: TGTGCCAGCAGCTCGGGCGGCCCCACAGATACGCAGTATTTT. It encodes CASSSGGPTDTQYF. The chain uses TRBV5-6 and TRBJ2-3; D unresolved. Germline CDR1 reads SGHDT; CDR2 reads YYEEEE. The V and J ends lost 3 bases and 2 bases respectively, with 10 bases between them. This CDR3 comprises 14 residues.

This clone was counted a single time. V usage is TRBV19 and J usage is TRBJ2-1, with D perhaps assigned TRBD1 or TRBD2 (5 bases each). Trimming shortened V by 6 bases and J by 5 bases, and 8 bases separated the two germline ends. The CDR3 runs 12 residues. In germline, CDR1 is LNHDA, CDR2 SQIVND (reference sequence). The DNA for the CDR3 is TGTGCCAGTAGAACGGGACACAATGAGCAGTTCTTC. Translation gives CASRTGHNEQFF. Combining the CDR3 with reference TRBV19 and TRBJ2-1 gives the whole variable domain DGGITQSPKYLFRKEGQNVTLSCEQNLNHDAMYWYRQDPGQGLRLIYYSQIVNDFQKGDIAEGYSVSREKKESFPLTVTSAQKNPTAFYLCASRTGHNEQFFGPGTRLTVL.

CDR3 sequence: CASSFPREPMNTEAFF. In DNA form, the CDR3 reads TGTGCCAGCAGCTTCCCCAGGGAGCCCATGAACACTGAAGCTTTCTTT. This chain links TRBV11-2 with TRBJ1-1, with TRBD1 as a possible D gene (5 bases). V lost 3 bases and J 0 bases, leaving 14 bases between the germline ends. The CDR3 sequence is 16 residues long. The germline gives CDR1 SGHAT, CDR2 FQNNGV.

The chain has TRBV10-3 and TRBJ2-7; D is possibly TRBD1 (6 bases). The germline V gene has CDR1 ENHRY and CDR2 SYGVKD. The germline V and J ends were trimmed by 3 bases and 7 bases, with 13 bases remaining between them. The CDR3 is 13 residues long. The DNA of the CDR3 is TGTGCCATCAGTGACAGGGGACCTGTTGAGCAGTACTTC. This codes for CAISDRGPVEQYF.

The chain links TRBV9 to TRBJ2-7, with TRBD2 matching over 11 bases. After removal of 2 bases from V and 3 bases from J, the junction contained 4 bases not matched to a gene. The CDR3 contains 15 residues. The germline gives CDR1 SGDLS, CDR2 YYNGEE. This CDR3 is CASSVLAGGGYEQYF. CDR3 in DNA: TGTGCCAGCAGCGTGCTAGCGGGAGGAGGCTACGAGCAGTACTTC.

V gene TRBV7-2 combines with J gene TRBJ2-3, with 10 bases lining up with TRBD2. The CDR3 has 16 amino acids. J lost 6 bases, V lost 4 bases, and 10 bases had no gene match. Germline V gives CDR1 SGHTA, CDR2 FQGNSA. CDR3 in DNA: TGTGCCAGCAGCTACCTTCTAGCGGGAGTCGGTGATACGCAGTATTTT. It is translated as CASSYLLAGVGDTQYF.

The gene calls are TRBV9 and TRBJ2-1; TRBD2 agrees at 11 bases. The CDR3 runs 15 residues. Trimming took 2 bases from V and 9 from J; bases not matched to a gene: 7. Per germline, CDR1 SGDLS and CDR2 YYNGEE. CDR3 protein: CASSVYSGRAGEQFF. The CDR3 DNA reads as TGTGCCAGCAGCGTGTATAGCGGGAGGGCTGGTGAGCAGTTCTTC.

A remark on this clone: Distinct nucleotide sequences in the sample also encode this CDR3. The chain has TRBV12-3 or TRBV12-4 and TRBJ2-7; D gene uncertain. This CDR3 spans 12 amino acids. V was shortened by 3 bases and J by 1 base, with 4 bases between the two germline ends. CDR3 loop: CASSLRSYEQYF. For the CDR3, the DNA is TGTGCCAGCAGTTTGAGATCCTACGAGCAGTACTTC.

V and J are TRBV2 and TRBJ1-1, with TRBD1 matching over 7 bases. Trimming at V came to 3 bases and at J to 6 bases, leaving 7 bases not matched to a gene. CDR1 is SNHLY and CDR2 is FYNNEI in the germline V gene. The CDR3 is 14 residues long. The CDR3 loop is CASSDRGFRAEAFF. CDR3 sequence (DNA): TGTGCCAGCAGTGACAGGGGGTTTCGCGCTGAAGCTTTCTTT. The full variable domain, rest sourced from reference TRBV2 and TRBJ1-1, is EPEVTQTPSHQVTQMGQEVILRCVPISNHLYFYWYRQILGQKVEFLVSFYNNEISEKSEIFDDQFSVERPDGSNFTLKIRSTKLEDSAMYFCASSDRGFRAEAFFGQGTRLTVV.

The chain couples TRBV28 to TRBJ1-2; D remains ambiguous. Deletions cut 3 bases from V and 8 bases from J, with 16 bases between. Germline values: CDR1 MDHEN, CDR2 SYDVKM. CDR3 length: 14 residues. The CDR3 DNA is TGTGCCAGCAGTTTGGGCAGGAGGGTCCGGGGCTACACCTTC. This codes for CASSLGRRVRGYTF.

The chain has TRBV6-6 and TRBJ1-5; 8 positions agree with TRBD1. Germline CDR1 MNHNY, CDR2 SVGAGI (reference sequence). J gave up 2 bases and V 6 bases, and 9 bases lay outside the gene matches. The length of the CDR3 is 16 residues. CDR3 in DNA: TGTGCCAGCAGCGCCACCGGGACAGGCCGCAATCAGCCCCAGCATTTT. It encodes CASSATGTGRNQPQHF.